This TCR beta chain was sequenced during a study of blood T cell repertoires in COVID-19. Per germline, CDR1 KGHSH and CDR2 LQKENI. CDR3 length equals 14 residues. V gave up 1 base and J gave up 12 bases, with 15 bases separating them. Profiling relied on immunoSEQ multiplex PCR, and the TCRdb table lists in-frame clones only, not all of them. The sample shows 650,000 to 800,000 clones, 75% to 90% of them seen only once. Sequencing was carried out using peripheral blood. The V and J genes are TRBV18 and TRBJ1-4, with D perhaps TRBD1 (6 bases). The source is a woman between 18 and 29 years old with acute or convalescent COVID-19. The CDR3 bases are TGTGCCAGCTCACCACGAACACAGGGCACAGAACTGTTTTTT. Translating gives CASSPRTQGTELFF.